This T cell receptor beta chain was sequenced for a study of T cells after yellow fever vaccination. Findings of the study overall: Sorted repertoires could include abundant contaminating clonotypes from bulk cells. Post-booster repertoires contained most primary-vaccination clones again (almost 97% CD4, 88% CD8).

In its sample, this clonotype was seen many times. No antigen is known for it. CDR1 MNHEY and CDR2 SVGAGI come from the germline V gene. J lost 1 base, V lost 10 bases, and 17 bases had no gene match. This CDR3 region has 17 residues. By 5'RACE template switching, TCR cDNA was produced, with a universal primer site and UMIs added in the process. TCRdb re-called the 5' RACE reads through MiXCR, storing one row per CDR3 protein. The profile shows about 110,000 distinct CDR3 sequences, under 9% of them singletons. V gene TRBV6-5 combines with J gene TRBJ1-2; 8 bases map to TRBD1. Sequencing used CD8+ T cells sorted from PBMCs, obtained 45 days after the yellow fever booster vaccination. This receptor was identified in a man in his thirties or forties who received the YFV17D yellow fever vaccine. The CDR3 loop is CATTGGTGGAVNYGYTF. CDR3 bases: TGTGCCACCACCGGAGGGACAGGTGGGGCGGTTAACTATGGCTACACCTTC.